The following is a T cell receptor beta chain sequence with its context. Study processing details: Amplification with reference gene primers provided the estimates of nucleated cell counts. Only in-frame clones appear in the TCRdb table, and some are missing; sequencing was by immunoSEQ multiplex PCR. V and J calls and clone size are as listed in that table; D and trimming were resolved from the DNA. The sample lists under 350,000 clones, more than 85% occurring once. This sample stems from a study of blood T cell repertoires in COVID-19. The wider study: Nucleic acid was either cDNA or gDNA, and it came from T cells, B-cell-depleted T cells, or PBMCs.

Germline V gives CDR1 SGDLS, CDR2 YYNGEE. V lost 2 bases, J lost 6 bases, and 7 bases stayed unmatched. The CDR3 loop spans 14 amino acids. V gene TRBV9 combines with J gene TRBJ2-7; 8 nucleotides match TRBD2. The TCR was taken from a man between 18 and 35 years old with active or convalescent COVID-19. The sequenced sample consisted of peripheral blood. This CDR3 reads CASSVNSAGVEQYF. CDR3 in DNA: TGTGCCAGCAGCGTGAATTCAGCGGGGGTCGAGCAGTACTTC.